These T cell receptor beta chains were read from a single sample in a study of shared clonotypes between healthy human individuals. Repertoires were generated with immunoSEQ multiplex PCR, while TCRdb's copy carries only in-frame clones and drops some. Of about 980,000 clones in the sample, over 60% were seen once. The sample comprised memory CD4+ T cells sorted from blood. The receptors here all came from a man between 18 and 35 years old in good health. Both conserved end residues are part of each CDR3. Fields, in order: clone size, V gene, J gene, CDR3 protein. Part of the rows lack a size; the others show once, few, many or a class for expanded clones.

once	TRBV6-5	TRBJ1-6	CASSYGARDSPLHF
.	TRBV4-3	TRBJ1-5	CASSQDWTQEYQPQHF
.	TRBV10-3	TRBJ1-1	CAISGQGGPNTEAFF
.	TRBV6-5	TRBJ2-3	CASSFSGFGTDTQYF
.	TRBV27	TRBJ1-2	CASSLRQARLDSYTF
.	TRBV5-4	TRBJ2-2	CASSLYQANTGELFF
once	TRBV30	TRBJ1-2	CAWSVGGSYGYTF
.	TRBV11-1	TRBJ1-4	CASSATRQANEKLFF
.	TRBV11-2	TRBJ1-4	CASSPGQAGEEKLFF
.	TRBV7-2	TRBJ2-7	CASSLSGRGASYEQYF
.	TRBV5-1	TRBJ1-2	CASSFGSPNYGYTF
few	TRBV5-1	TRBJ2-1	CASSLEVREGEQFF
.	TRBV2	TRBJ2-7	CASSLTGTSFSEQYF
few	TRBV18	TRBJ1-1	CASSGDLNTEAFF
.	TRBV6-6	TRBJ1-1	CASSRQVNTEAFF
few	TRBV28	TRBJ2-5	CASSLWGDRGRETQYF
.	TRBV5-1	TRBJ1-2	CASSIDPGQGDSGYTF
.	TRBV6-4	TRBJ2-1	CASQTSSQSGEQFF
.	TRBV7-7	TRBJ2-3	CASSASSGGAGDTQYF
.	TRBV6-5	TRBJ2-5	CASGGEGETQYF
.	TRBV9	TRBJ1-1	CASSPYPESEAFF
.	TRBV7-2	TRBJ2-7	CASSPLSPSNSYEQYF
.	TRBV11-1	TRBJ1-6	CASSLTWDSYNSPLHF
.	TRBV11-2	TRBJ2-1	CASSPEGAEQFF
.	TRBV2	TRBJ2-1	CASTLRGAGGGNEQFF
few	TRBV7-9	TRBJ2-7	CASGRTDEQYF
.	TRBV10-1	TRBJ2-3	CASSASGTGTDTQYF
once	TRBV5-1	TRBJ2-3	CASMRVLGSGTDTQYF
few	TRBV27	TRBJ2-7	CASRLWTGKTYEQYF
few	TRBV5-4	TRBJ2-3	CASSLTTSTDTQYF
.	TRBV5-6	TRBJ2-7	CASKGWRGNEQYF
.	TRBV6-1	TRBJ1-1	CASGPQGRTEAFF
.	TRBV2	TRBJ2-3	CASLAGVPDTQYF
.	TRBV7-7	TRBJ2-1	CASSPAFQLDEQFF
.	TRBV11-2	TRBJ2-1	CASSFGGRRSYNEQFF
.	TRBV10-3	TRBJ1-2	CAISEKADNYGYTF
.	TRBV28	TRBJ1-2	CASSSRPSNGYTF
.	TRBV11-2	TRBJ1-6	CASSFPPGWNSPLHF
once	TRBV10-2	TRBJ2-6	CASSEGRIVSGANVLTF
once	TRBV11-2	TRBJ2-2	CASSLGTSAGELFF
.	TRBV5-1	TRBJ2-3	CASSLGNTDTQYF
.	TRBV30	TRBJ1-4	CAWRFGSATNEKLFF
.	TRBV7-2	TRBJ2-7	CASSPTSGRSTYEQYF
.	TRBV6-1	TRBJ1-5	CASGQGTGNQPQHF